At least ten counts were recorded for the clone carrying this TCR beta chain. No antigen is known for it. MiXCR, run by TCRdb on the RT-PCR reads, gives a single entry per CDR3 protein. The sample consists of more than 400,000 distinct CDR3 sequences, under 8.5% of them appearing once. The trim removed 6 bases at V and 1 base at J, leaving 3 bases unmatched. Germline V gene sequence: CDR1 SQVTM, CDR2 ANQGSEA. The CDR3 sequence is 13 residues long. The sample originates from a study of response to subunit inactivated influenza vaccine. Overall study findings and caveats: Authors proposed each seasonal influenza vaccination draws in few new T cells.

The receptor was isolated from a man between 50 and 75 years old who received an inactivated influenza vaccine. The chain joins TRBV29-1 to TRBJ2-3, with TRBD2 matching 8 bases. Sequences were derived from PBMCs from blood, sampled roughly 24 months after vaccination. The CDR3 reads CSVGTRGTDTQYF. CDR3 in DNA: TGCAGCGTGGGGACTAGGGGCACAGATACGCAGTATTTT.